Listed below are T cell receptor beta chains from one sample, sequenced in a study of cytomegalovirus exposure and HLA in healthy donors. Sequenced by immunoSEQ multiplex PCR; TCRdb stores in-frame clones only, minus some. The sample has approximately 110,000 clones; the top ten hold more than 3.5%. Input material: PBMCs. The receptors stem from a man aged 25-45 years in good health and CMV-seronegative. CDR3s include the opening cysteine and the closing phenylalanine or tryptophan. The order of the fields is V gene, D gene, J gene, CDR3 DNA, CDR3 protein. A D gene is named only where the DNA matches it firmly.

>TRBV28|TRBD1|TRBJ1-5
TGTGCCAGCAGTTCAAGTCCAGGGGGCGGTCAGCCCCAGCATTTT
CASSSSPGGGQPQHF
>TRBV5-1|TRBD2|TRBJ2-1
TGCGCCAGCAGCTTGGCACTAGCGCTCTACAATGAGCAGTTCTTC
CASSLALALYNEQFF
>TRBV10-3|-|TRBJ1-2
TGTGCCATCAACCCAGGGTCGAATGGCTACACCTTC
CAINPGSNGYTF
>TRBV5-4|-|TRBJ2-7
TGTGCCAGCAGCTTGGTAAGCGGGTCCTACGAGCAGTACTTC
CASSLVSGSYEQYF
>TRBV28|-|TRBJ2-3
TGTGCCAGTTGGGGGGTTAATGTCCCAGATACGCAGTATTTT
CASWGVNVPDTQYF
>TRBV5-5|TRBD2|TRBJ2-5
TGTGCCAGCAGCTTGGTGTCGGGACTACTGGGGGGGGACCAGTACTTC
CASSLVSGLLGGDQYF
>TRBV20-1|-|TRBJ1-2
TGCAGTGCTAGCCGCAGGGATGGCTACACCTTC
CSASRRDGYTF
>TRBV4-2|TRBD1|TRBJ1-1
TGTGCCAGCAGCCAAGATGAGGGGGCGTGGAACACTGAAGCTTTCTTT
CASSQDEGAWNTEAFF
>TRBV5-1|TRBD1|TRBJ2-2
TGCGCCAGCAGCAAAGCCGGGACAGGGGGCACCGGGGAGCTGTTTTTT
CASSKAGTGGTGELFF
>TRBV5-1|-|TRBJ2-1
TGCGCCAGCAGCTTGATGGACAGCTCCTACAATGAGCAGTTCTTC
CASSLMDSSYNEQFF
>TRBV4-2|TRBD2|TRBJ2-1
TGTGCCAGCAGCCAAGTCGGGGGGGAGCCCGGCAATGAGCAGTTCTTC
CASSQVGGEPGNEQFF
>TRBV6-1|-|TRBJ2-6
TGTGCCAGCAGTGAAGGAATGGGCCTCTCTGGGGCCAACGTCCTGACTTTC
CASSEGMGLSGANVLTF
>TRBV18|TRBD1|TRBJ2-4
TGTGCCAGCTCACCTCAGGGGACAGGGAGCAACATTCAGTACTTC
CASSPQGTGSNIQYF
>TRBV19|TRBD2|TRBJ2-2
TGTGCCAGTAGTACATCCCCAGGACTAGCGGTAAACACCGGGGAGCTGTTTTTT
CASSTSPGLAVNTGELFF
>TRBV11-2|TRBD1|TRBJ1-2
TGTGCCAGCAGCTTGGGGACAGACTATGGCTACACCTTC
CASSLGTDYGYTF
>TRBV7-9|TRBD2|TRBJ2-1
TGTGCCAGCAGCGCCAGGTTAGCGGGGTCTGGTGAGCAGTTCTTC
CASSARLAGSGEQFF
>TRBV6-6|-|TRBJ1-4
TGTGCCAGCAGTCCGACCGGGGAGACTAATGAAAAACTGTTTTTT
CASSPTGETNEKLFF
>TRBV28|TRBD1|TRBJ1-5
TGTGCCAGCAGTTTTCCCGATTACAGGGGCGGCAATCAGCCCCAGCATTTT
CASSFPDYRGGNQPQHF
>TRBV28|-|TRBJ2-1
TGTGCCAGCAGTCCCGCGGGGTCCCGTAATGAGCAGTTCTTC
CASSPAGSRNEQFF
>TRBV10-3|-|TRBJ1-5
TGTGCCATCAGTGATCCCACAGGGTTCGGACAGCCCCAGCATTTT
CAISDPTGFGQPQHF
>TRBV19|TRBD1|TRBJ2-4
TGTGCCAGTACCCTGTGGACAGGACCCACAAACATTCAGTACTTC
CASTLWTGPTNIQYF
>TRBV5-6|TRBD1|TRBJ2-4
TGTGCCAGCAGCTTGACCGGACAGGGGACCAAAAACATTCAGTACTTC
CASSLTGQGTKNIQYF
>TRBV27|-|TRBJ2-1
TGTGCCAGCAGTTTATCGATAGGGGTTAGGTATTGGAATGAGCAGTTCTTC
CASSLSIGVRYWNEQFF
>TRBV5-5|TRBD2|TRBJ2-7
TGTGCCAGCAGTTTCGAGCGGGGGGACTCCTACGAGCAGTACTTC
CASSFERGDSYEQYF
>TRBV5-5|-|TRBJ1-4
TGTGTCAGCAGCTTGACTCGGCAGGGCCTTAATGAAAAACTGTTTTTT
CVSSLTRQGLNEKLFF
>TRBV25-1|TRBD1|TRBJ1-3
TGTGCCAGCAGATGGGACAGCGGCACCATATATTTT
CASRWDSGTIYF
>TRBV7-8|TRBD2|TRBJ2-1
TGTGCCAGCAGCTACACCGGGACTAGCGGGGATCGCTCCTACAATGAGCAGTTCTTC
CASSYTGTSGDRSYNEQFF
>TRBV7-9|TRBD2|TRBJ2-7
TGTGCCAGCAGCTCCGGGACTAGCGGGGGAGCCAGCTACGAGCAGTACTTC
CASSSGTSGGASYEQYF